This TCR beta chain was profiled in a study of tumor-infiltrating lymphocytes in primary liver carcinoma (dated by TCRdb to the late 2010s). Context from the whole study: Of the five patients, three men and two women aged 30 to 69 years, four had hepatocellular carcinoma and one had combined HCC and intrahepatic cholangiocarcinoma. Across five regions of each liver tumor, along with adjacent normal tissue and blood, the study brought together TCRbeta repertoire sequencing, expression microarrays and whole-exome sequencing. A total of 35 or so specimens from 5 patients went through TCRbeta repertoire sequencing, namely 25 tumor regions, 5 adjacent noncancerous liver tissues and 5 peripheral blood samples. The tumors of the five patients were staged as T1-T3 N0M0, with maximum diameters ranging from roughly 4.2 to 11 cm. Each sample produced roughly 3.65 to 7.13 million productive TCRbeta reads, and read depth showed no significant difference between tissue types. The approximately 25 tumor region samples were profiled with Agilent mRNA microarrays so that TCRbeta repertoire diversity could be related to the local molecular phenotype. Repertoires from technical replicates were highly reproducible, with mean shared-clone rates about 0.91 and correlation coefficients above 0.95. The research as a whole found: Only about 7.5-25% of top clones were found in all five regions of a tumor, suggesting spatial heterogeneity of tumor-infiltrating T cells. Repertoire overlap was found to be higher between tumor regions (mean approximately 36%) than between tumor-adjacent (approximately 17%) or tumor-blood (around 15%) pairs, consistent with antigen-driven expansion. With just four or five patients in the study, the authors point out that the findings should be validated in a larger study. Because the samples were bulk and unsorted, CD4+ and CD8+ T cell repertoires could not be compared. Only the TCR beta chain was sequenced, which likely underestimates true repertoire diversity because unpaired alpha chains were not captured. Compared with blood, tumors had a significantly larger share of the repertoire taken up by the top 250 clones (p = 0.039).

Turning to this clonotype: No cognate antigen has been identified for it. One junction end does not reproduce the germline sequence, and a read error may be involved.

Looking up the germline V gene (reference sequence) yields CDR1 SGHAT and CDR2 FQDESV. The CDR3 runs 14 residues from the cysteine to the phenylalanine. The entry retains the CDR3 DNA only, 42 bases that are in frame from base 1. Without any cell sorting, total RNA and DNA were co-extracted from about 20-30 mg of bulk tissue using the AllPrep DNA/RNA mini kit. Roughly five patients with histopathologically diagnosed primary liver carcinoma underwent surgical resection in China between 2015 and March 2016. At the time of sampling, the patients were treatment-naive and had chronic HBV infection. Five spatially separated regions were sampled per tumor: superior, inferior, left-lateral and right-lateral poles, plus the tumor centre. According to histology, viable tumor cells made up more than 75% of every tumor sample. Each fresh piece of tumor and adjacent tissue was cut in two, with one half stored in RNAlater at -80 degrees C and the other half sent for histology.

Using a constant-region primer and ProtoScript II reverse transcriptase, TCRbeta-specific cDNA was reverse-transcribed from approximately 500 ng total RNA. TCRbeta libraries were built with three nested multiplex PCR rounds, a slightly modified ARM-PCR procedure. Each of the first two PCR rounds ran for around 10 cycles using multiplex TRBV1-TRBV30 forward primers together with a Cbeta reverse primer. A final 25-cycle PCR with Deep VentR polymerase added sample barcodes and Illumina adapters. Amplicons of 200-500 bp were gel-purified with a QIAquick gel extraction kit before sequencing. An Illumina HiSeq 2500 was used to sequence the TCRbeta amplicons, generating 250-bp paired-end reads. On the study's bioinformatics: Trimmomatic v0.33 was used to quality-trim the reads, and FLASH v1.2.11 was used to merge paired reads so that full CDR3 sequences could be recovered. V, D and J germline segments were assigned to the rearranged TCRbeta sequences by MiGEC v1.2.1b. VDJtools v1.0.0 computed clonotype statistics and Shannon-Wiener diversity indices. To cut down on sampling bias, every analysis after diversity analysis relied on just the 250 most abundant clonotypes from each sample. In TCRdb, the public reads were trimmed at Q25 with fastp and aligned with MiXCR, with productive beta chains retained. Entries that share a CDR3 protein sequence are merged under the most common genes and DNA. V and J calls and clone size were set by TCRdb, not the authors. The table for this sample lists 100,000 to 150,000 distinct CDR3 sequences; 64% of them were counted only once. More than 7% of the sample is in the top ten clones.

The chain employs TRBV11-1 and TRBJ2-2; 5 matching bases give a weak D call of TRBD2. The receptor was derived from a woman aged 60-75 years with primary liver carcinoma and hepatitis B virus infection. The sequenced sample was liver tumor tissue from sampling region 3. The cell subset or site label here, explained by the study, means: tumor region T3, left-lateral pole. The encoded CDR3 is CTSRPSLDTGKLFF. The nucleotide sequence reads as follows: TGTACCAGCAGACCGAGCCTTGACACCGGGAAGCTGTTTTTC.